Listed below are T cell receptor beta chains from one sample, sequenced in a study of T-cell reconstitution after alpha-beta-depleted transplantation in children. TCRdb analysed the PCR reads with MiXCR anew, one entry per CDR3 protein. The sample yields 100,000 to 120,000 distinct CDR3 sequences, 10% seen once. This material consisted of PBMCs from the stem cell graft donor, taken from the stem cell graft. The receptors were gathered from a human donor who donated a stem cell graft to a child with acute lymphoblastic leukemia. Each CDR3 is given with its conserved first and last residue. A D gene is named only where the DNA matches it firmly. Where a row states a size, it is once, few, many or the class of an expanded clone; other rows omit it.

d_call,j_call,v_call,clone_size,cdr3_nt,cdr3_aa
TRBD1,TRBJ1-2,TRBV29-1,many,TGCAGCGTTGGCTCGGGACAGGGGTTTGGCTACACCTTC,CSVGSGQGFGYTF
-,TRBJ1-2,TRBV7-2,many,TGTGCCAGCAGCTTAGTGGACCCAACCTATGGCTACACCTTC,CASSLVDPTYGYTF
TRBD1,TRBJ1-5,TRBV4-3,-,TGCGCCAGCAGCCAAGATTGGCAGGGGGCTCTCAATCAGCCCCAGCATTTT,CASSQDWQGALNQPQHF
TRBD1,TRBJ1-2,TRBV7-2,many,TGTGCCAGCAGCTTCCAAACAGGGGGCCCTAACTATGGCTACACCTTC,CASSFQTGGPNYGYTF
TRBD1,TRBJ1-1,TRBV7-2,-,TGTGCCAGCAGCTTTGAAAGGGGGCCCCCGAACACTGAAGCTTTCTTT,CASSFERGPPNTEAFF
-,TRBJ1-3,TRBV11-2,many,TGTGCCAGCAGCTTGGCCCCAGGGTATGGAAACACCATATATTTT,CASSLAPGYGNTIYF
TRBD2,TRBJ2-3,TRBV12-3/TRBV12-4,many,TGTGCCAGCAGTTTAAAGGTAGCGGGGGGAAGCACAGATACGCAGTATTTT,CASSLKVAGGSTDTQYF
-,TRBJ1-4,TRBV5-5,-,TGTGCCAGCAGCTTGGCCCCCCCTGCAACTAATGAAAAACTGTTTTTT,CASSLAPPATNEKLFF
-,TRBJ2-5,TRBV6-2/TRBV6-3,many,TGTGCCAGCAATAACGTAAAGAAAGAGACCCAGCACTTC,CASNNVKKETQHF
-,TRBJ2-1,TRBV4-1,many,TGCGCCAGCAGCCGGACGGGACGCGCCTTGTACAATGAGCAGTTCTTC,CASSRTGRALYNEQFF
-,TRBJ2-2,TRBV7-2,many,TGTGCCAGCAGCTCCCGAAACACCGGGGAGCTGTTTTTT,CASSSRNTGELFF
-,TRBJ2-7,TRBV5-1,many,TGCGCCAGCAGCTTGGCGGCGGGGACAAACTACGAGCAGTACTTC,CASSLAAGTNYEQYF
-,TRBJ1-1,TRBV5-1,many,TGCGCCAGCAGCTTGGCGGAGTTGAACACTGAAGCTTTCTTT,CASSLAELNTEAFF
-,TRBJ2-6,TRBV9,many,TGTGCCAGCAGCGCTGGGGTCGGGTATTCTGGGGCCAACGTCCTGACTTTC,CASSAGVGYSGANVLTF
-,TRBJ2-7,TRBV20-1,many,TGCAGTGCTAGGCTCGGACAGCCCTCCTACGAGCAGTACTTC,CSARLGQPSYEQYF
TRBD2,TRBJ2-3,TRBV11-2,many,TGTGCCAGCAGCTTACAAAGCGGGAGGGCGGGTGGTAGGACAGATACGCAGTATTTT,CASSLQSGRAGGRTDTQYF
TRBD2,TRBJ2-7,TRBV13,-,TGTGCCAGCAGCTTAGGACTAGCGGGAGGGCCCCTCTACGAGCAGTACTTC,CASSLGLAGGPLYEQYF
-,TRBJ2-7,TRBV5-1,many,TGCGCCAGCAGCTTGTCCGACGGTGCCTACGAGCAGTACTTC,CASSLSDGAYEQYF
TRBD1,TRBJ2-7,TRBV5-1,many,TGCGCCAGCAGCATCGACAGGGGCATGAGCGAGCAGTACTTC,CASSIDRGMSEQYF
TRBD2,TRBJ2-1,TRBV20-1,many,TGCAGTGCTAGAGGGGCGGGGGAGACCAATGAGCAGTTCTTC,CSARGAGETNEQFF
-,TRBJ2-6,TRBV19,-,TGTGCCAGTAGTATAGGTGGGGCCAACGGCCTGACTTTC,CASSIGGANGLTF
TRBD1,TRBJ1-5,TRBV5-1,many,TGCGCCAGCAGTCCGGGGACAGGGGTCAATCAGCCCCAGCATTTT,CASSPGTGVNQPQHF
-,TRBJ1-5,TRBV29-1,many,TGCAGCGTTGCTGGGAGCAATCAGCCCCAGCATTTT,CSVAGSNQPQHF
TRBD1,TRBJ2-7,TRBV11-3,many,TGTGCCAGCAGCTTAGTGGGGACTGGACAGGGGCGATCCTACGAGCAGTACTTC,CASSLVGTGQGRSYEQYF
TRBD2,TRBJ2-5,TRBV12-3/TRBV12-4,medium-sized,TGTGCCAGCAGTTTAGAGGTAGCGGGGGGGATGAAGACCCAGTACTTC,CASSLEVAGGMKTQYF
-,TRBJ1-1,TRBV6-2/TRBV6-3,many,TGTGCCAGCAGTTACGGGTTTATGAACACTGAAGCTTTCTTT,CASSYGFMNTEAFF
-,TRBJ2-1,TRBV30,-,TGTGCCTGGAATGGCGACCCCAGGTTGGATGAGCAGTTCTTC,CAWNGDPRLDEQFF
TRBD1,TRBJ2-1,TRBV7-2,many,TGTGCCAGCAGCTTAGGGGACAGGGGGCGCAATGAGCAGTTCTTC,CASSLGDRGRNEQFF
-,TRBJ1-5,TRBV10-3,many,TGTGCCATCAGCTTGGAGGGGGGGTCGAATCAGCCCCAGCATTTT,CAISLEGGSNQPQHF
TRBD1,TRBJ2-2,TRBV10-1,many,TGCGCCAGCGGTTACAGGGGTAACAGGTTCCCCGGGGAGCTGTTTTTT,CASGYRGNRFPGELFF
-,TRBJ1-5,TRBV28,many,TGTGCCAGCAGTTTTGGGCCACCTCGGGATAGCAATCAGCCCCAGCATTTT,CASSFGPPRDSNQPQHF
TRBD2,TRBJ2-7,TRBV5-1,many,TGCGCCAGCAGCTATGGACCCCTCACTAGCGCCACATCCTACGAGCAGTACTTC,CASSYGPLTSATSYEQYF
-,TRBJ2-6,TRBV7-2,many,TGTGCCAGCAGCTTCAGGGGAGGAGCCGGGGCCAACGTCCTGACTTTC,CASSFRGGAGANVLTF
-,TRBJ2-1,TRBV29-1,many,TGCAGCGTTGACGTTCTTAAAAATGAGCAGTTCTTC,CSVDVLKNEQFF
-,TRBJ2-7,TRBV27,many,TGTGCCAGCAGCCCCGGCAGCTACGAGCAGTACTTC,CASSPGSYEQYF
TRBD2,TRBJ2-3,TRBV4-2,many,TGTGCCAGCAGCCAAGAATATGGGAGCGGGATGGGGACAGATACGCAGTATTTT,CASSQEYGSGMGTDTQYF
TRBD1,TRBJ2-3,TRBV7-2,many,TGTGCCAGCAGCTCGGACAGGGGGCGAGGTACGCAGTATTTT,CASSSDRGRGTQYF
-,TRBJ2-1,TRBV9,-,TGTGCCAGCAGCGTAGGGGAAAGGGGCAGAGTTTTTTACAATGAGCAGTTCTTC,CASSVGERGRVFYNEQFF
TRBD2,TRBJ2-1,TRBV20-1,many,TGCAGTGCTAGACTAGCGGGAGCTTACAATGAGCAGTTCTTC,CSARLAGAYNEQFF
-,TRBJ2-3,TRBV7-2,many,TGTGCCAGCAGCTTAGGGGTAACCTCTCCCAGCACAGATACGCAGTATTTT,CASSLGVTSPSTDTQYF
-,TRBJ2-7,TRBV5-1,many,TGCGCCAGCAGCTTGGACAGGTCCCCCTCCTACGAGCAGTACTTC,CASSLDRSPSYEQYF